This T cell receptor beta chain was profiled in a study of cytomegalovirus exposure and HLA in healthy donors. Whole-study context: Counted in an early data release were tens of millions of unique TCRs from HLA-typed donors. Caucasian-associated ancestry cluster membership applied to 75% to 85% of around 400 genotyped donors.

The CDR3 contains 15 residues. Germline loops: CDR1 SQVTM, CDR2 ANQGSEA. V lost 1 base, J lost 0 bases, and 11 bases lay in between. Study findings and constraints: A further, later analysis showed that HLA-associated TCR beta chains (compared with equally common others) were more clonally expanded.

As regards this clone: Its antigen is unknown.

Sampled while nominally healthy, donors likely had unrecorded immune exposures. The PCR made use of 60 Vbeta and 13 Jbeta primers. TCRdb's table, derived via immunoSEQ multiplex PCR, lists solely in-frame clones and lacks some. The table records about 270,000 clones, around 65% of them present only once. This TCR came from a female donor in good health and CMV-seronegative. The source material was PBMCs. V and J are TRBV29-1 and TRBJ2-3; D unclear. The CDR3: CSVEGPVLSTDTQYF. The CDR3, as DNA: TGCAGCGTTGAAGGGCCCGTACTAAGCACAGATACGCAGTATTTT.